This TCR beta chain appears in the sequencing data of a study of OX40 agonist ivuxolimab in advanced cancers. Measured with immunoSEQ multiplex PCR; TCRdb has only the in-frame clones, and not every one. The data hold around 10,000 clones, with 75% to 85% observed a single time. Per germline, CDR1 SQVTM and CDR2 ANQGSEA. The trim removed 1 base at V and 4 bases at J, leaving 3 bases unmatched. The CDR3 consists of 14 residues. This TCR was sampled from an adult with an advanced solid tumor such as melanoma, head and neck, liver or kidney cancer. V gene TRBV29-1 combines with J gene TRBJ2-1; 8 nucleotides line up with TRBD1. The specimen was CD4+ or CD8+ T cells sorted from blood, collected in a trial of the OX40 agonist ivuxolimab. CDR3 DNA: TGCAGCGTTGAAGGTACAGGGGGTTACAATGAGCAGTTCTTC. Its protein product is CSVEGTGGYNEQFF.